These 13 T cell receptor beta chains were all obtained from the same sample, sequenced in a study of CD8+ T cells in alopecia areata. The sequencing template was cDNA reverse transcribed from extracted RNA. Sequenced by immunoSEQ multiplex PCR; TCRdb stores in-frame clones only, minus some. There are some 180,000 clones in the sample; approximately 49% occur only once, and over 9% lies in the top ten. The treatment was: oral pan-JAK inhibitor, 5-10 mg twice daily. Sequenced here: CD8+ T cells sorted from blood, sampled at approximately week 52, from a patient treated with tofacitinib. The receptors shown here come from a human donor with alopecia areata.

The chain has TRBV19 and TRBJ1-1; D gene unclear. The CDR3 sequence is 13 residues long. Germline assignment: CDR1 LNHDA and CDR2 SQIVND (reference sequence). V gave up 9 bases and J gave up 2 bases, with 13 bases separating them. CDR3 nucleotide sequence: TGTGCCAGCCAGCTAGGCGGTAACACTGAAGCTTTCTTT. Encoded protein: CASQLGGNTEAFF. Looking up the rest from reference TRBV19 and TRBJ1-1 gives the full variable domain: DGGITQSPKYLFRKEGQNVTLSCEQNLNHDAMYWYRQDPGQGLRLIYYSQIVNDFQKGDIAEGYSVSREKKESFPLTVTSAQKNPTAFYLCASQLGGNTEAFFGQGTRLTVV.

V usage is TRBV5-6 and J usage is TRBJ2-7; D is ambiguous. V lost 0 bases to trimming and J lost 3 bases, with 7 bases between them. This CDR3 is 13 amino acids long. The germline CDR1 and CDR2 sequences are SGHDT and YYEEEE. The CDR3 is CASSLVRGYEQYF. CDR3 nucleotides: TGTGCCAGCAGCTTGGTGCGAGGCTACGAGCAGTACTTC.

V is TRBV25-1 and J is TRBJ2-1; 8 bases match TRBD2. The CDR3 is made up of 16 amino acids. V shed 3 bases and J 4 bases; nucleotides not matched to a gene: 8. From germline, CDR1 is MGHDK and CDR2 SYGVNS. The CDR3 spells CASSEYGGGKYNEQFF. CDR3 nucleotide sequence: TGTGCCAGCAGTGAGTACGGGGGGGGGAAATACAATGAGCAGTTCTTC.

The J gene is TRBJ1-2, the V gene TRBV7-3, with D tentatively TRBD1 (6 bases). The CDR3 length is 13 residues. Germline V CDR1 and CDR2: SGHTA, FQGTGA. V lost 5 bases and J lost 2, with 9 bases in between. The CDR3 region has the DNA TGTGCCAGCAGCCCGGACAGCAACTATGGCTACACCTTC. Translating gives CASSPDSNYGYTF. Full variable domain (missing parts from reference TRBV7-3 and TRBJ1-2): GAGVSQTPSNKVTEKGKYVELRCDPISGHTALYWYRQSLGQGPEFLIYFQGTGAADDSGLPNDRFFAVRPEGSVSTLKIQRTERGDSAVYLCASSPDSNYGYTFGSGTRLTVV.

The V gene is TRBV27, the J gene TRBJ1-5; the D is unclear. The V end lost 0 bases, the J end lost 0 bases, and 12 bases lay between the germline ends. In germline, CDR1 is MNHEY, CDR2 SMNVEV (reference sequence). This CDR3 has 17 amino acids. The CDR3 DNA reads TGTGCCAGCAGTTTATCGGTAGAGACCTATAGCAATCAGCCCCAGCATTTT. Its protein product is CASSLSVETYSNQPQHF.

This clone was observed a handful of times. The chain has TRBV28 and TRBJ2-5, with D possibly TRBD2 on 6 matching bases. Per germline, CDR1 MDHEN and CDR2 SYDVKM. This CDR3 region has 13 residues. V gave up 7 bases and J gave up 1 base, with 10 bases separating them. CDR3 nucleotides: TGTGCCAGCACCCGGGAGTTCCAAGAGACCCAGTACTTC. It codes for CASTREFQETQYF.

The chain is built from TRBV7-9 and TRBJ2-7; possibly TRBD2 for D (5 bases). The CDR3 sequence is 14 residues long. The ends were cut back, 5 bases at V and 3 bases at J, with 14 bases in the middle. Looked up from germline, CDR1 is SEHNR and CDR2 is FQNEAQ (reference sequence). CDR3 nucleotide sequence: TGTGCCAGCAGCGGATTCGAGGGTTTCTACGAGCAGTACTTC. Translating gives CASSGFEGFYEQYF. The whole variable domain, remainder taken from reference TRBV7-9 and TRBJ2-7, is DTGVSQNPRHKITKRGQNVTFRCDPISEHNRLYWYRQTLGQGPEFLTYFQNEAQLEKSRLLSDRFSAERPKGSFSTLEIQRTEQGDSAMYLCASSGFEGFYEQYFGPGTRLTVT.

The chain has TRBV18 and TRBJ2-4, with D tentatively TRBD1 (5 bases). This CDR3 has 18 residues. From germline, CDR1 is KGHSH and CDR2 LQKENI. Trimming took off 3 bases at V and 0 bases at J, with 18 bases between the two ends. The CDR3 spells CASSPQERQLLAKNIQYF. CDR3 in DNA: TGTGCCAGCTCACCCCAAGAAAGACAGCTCCTAGCCAAAAACATTCAGTACTTC.

A few counts support this clone. This chain joins TRBV29-1 and TRBJ2-2, with TRBD1 matching 9 bases. CDR3 size: 14 residues. V lost 7 bases, J lost 3 bases, and 6 bases stayed unmatched. CDR1 SQVTM and CDR2 ANQGSEA come from the germline V gene. CDR3 bases: TGCAGCGGAAGGACAGGGGTGTACACCGGGGAGCTGTTTTTT. It translates to CSGRTGVYTGELFF.

The chain is built from TRBV5-6 and TRBJ2-3; 7 nucleotides match TRBD1. Germline values: CDR1 SGHDT, CDR2 YYEEEE. Trimming cost V 1 base and J 3 bases; bases outside gene matches: 11. The CDR3 contains 17 residues. The CDR3 loop reads CASSLTLQGWGTDTQYF. The CDR3 DNA reads TGTGCCAGCAGCTTGACGCTACAGGGGTGGGGGACAGATACGCAGTATTTT.

The chain links TRBV2 to TRBJ1-5; no definite D call. This CDR3 has 13 residues. The V gene's germline CDR1 is SNHLY and CDR2 FYNNEI. V was shortened by 6 bases and J by 0 bases, with 6 bases between the two germline ends. The CDR3 spells CASRPVSNQPQHF. In DNA form, the CDR3 reads TGTGCCAGCAGGCCGGTTAGCAATCAGCCCCAGCATTTT.

The chain carries TRBV5-1 and TRBJ1-1; 8 bases are shared with TRBD1. Germline-derived CDR1 and CDR2 are SGHRS and YFSETQ. The length of the CDR3 is 13 residues. The trim removed 7 bases at V and 4 bases at J, leaving 6 bases unmatched. CDR3 in amino acids: CASRKTGGTEAFF. In DNA form, the CDR3 reads TGCGCCAGCCGAAAAACAGGGGGCACTGAAGCTTTCTTT.

V and J are TRBV29-1 and TRBJ1-1, with 7 bases matching TRBD1. CDR1 is SQVTM, CDR2 ANQGSEA, per germline. This CDR3 comprises 12 residues. With 6 bases clipped from V and 5 bases from J, the junction kept 6 bases outside the gene matches. The CDR3, as DNA: TGCAGCGTCTACGACAGGGCAACTGAAGCTTTCTTT. Its protein is CSVYDRATEAFF.